This entry concerns a single T cell receptor (beta chain). The antigen remains unidentified. These data are taken from a study of blood T cells in healthy people across ages. General study results and limits: Researchers judged that diversity estimates from one million T cells fell short of true values. Versus aged donors, long-lived donors had higher diversity and more naive CD4+ cells.

Germline loops: CDR1 DFQATT, CDR2 SNEGSKA (reference sequence). With 3 bases removed from V and 15 bases from J, the gap between germline ends came to 21 bases. There are 13 residues in the CDR3. The study recruited healthy Caucasian donors from Russia who were aged about 6 to 90. A second about 7 to 11 cycle PCR used barcoded and J-beta primers. Template switching added a 12-random-nucleotide identifier to every cDNA molecule. TCRdb fed the 5' RACE reads into MiXCR, producing one record per CDR3 protein. The sample consists of over 700,000 distinct CDR3 sequences, roughly 50% of them appearing once. This rearrangement joins TRBV20-1 to TRBJ2-1, with a tentative D call TRBD2 (6 bases). This sequence was found in a man aged 80 or over in good health. Sequencing was performed on blood. CDR3 bases: TGCAGTGCTAGCCCCGACCCTTCTAGCGTCGGGTTCTTC. Translating gives CSASPDPSSVGFF.